Listed below are T cell receptor beta chains from one sample, sequenced in a study of T-cell memory formation after mild COVID-19. TCRdb reprocessed the 5' RACE reads with MiXCR, giving one entry per CDR3 protein. The table shows 450,000 or so distinct CDR3 sequences, with 20% occurring only once. Sequencing was performed on PBMCs or a T cell subset sorted from them (not recorded which). The receptors stem from an adult woman who had mild COVID-19 (a few samples of this study predate the infection). Cell type and time point are not known. CDR3s include the opening cysteine and the closing phenylalanine or tryptophan. A D gene is named only where the DNA matches it firmly. Only part of the rows carry a size: once, few, many, or a class if the clone is expanded.

clone size	V gene	D gene	CDR3 length	J gene	CDR3 protein	CDR3 DNA
NA	TRBV30	NA	13	TRBJ1-3	CAWSVLAGNTIYF	TGTGCCTGGAGTGTATTGGCTGGAAACACCATATATTTT
NA	TRBV4-3	NA	20	TRBJ1-6	CASSQDLRDSLSSYNSPLHF	TGCGCCAGCAGCCAAGATCTCCGAGACAGTCTTAGCTCCTATAATTCACCCCTCCACTTT
NA	TRBV5-1	NA	16	TRBJ1-6	CASSLEAGATGTPLHF	TGCGCCAGCAGCTTGGAGGCGGGGGCGACGGGAACACCCCTCCACTTT
NA	TRBV20-1	TRBD2	14	TRBJ2-5	CSARAQREEETQYF	TGCAGTGCTAGAGCCCAGCGGGAGGAAGAGACCCAGTACTTC
NA	TRBV11-3	NA	13	TRBJ1-1	CASSPGVRAEAFF	TGTGCCAGCAGCCCCGGGGTCCGCGCTGAAGCTTTCTTT
NA	TRBV2	TRBD2	14	TRBJ2-7	CASSAGTSGNEQYF	TGTGCCAGCAGTGCAGGGACTAGCGGTAACGAGCAGTACTTC
NA	TRBV19	TRBD2	18	TRBJ2-2	CASSPRRLAGGLTGELFF	TGTGCCAGTAGTCCCCGTCGACTAGCGGGAGGCCTCACCGGGGAGCTGTTTTTT
NA	TRBV30	TRBD1	19	TRBJ2-4	CAWRGTGTGNMLAKNIQYF	TGTGCCTGGCGCGGAACCGGGACAGGCAATATGTTAGCCAAAAACATTCAGTACTTC
NA	TRBV4-2	TRBD2	15	TRBJ2-7	CASSQEDGGSGEQYF	TGTGCCAGCAGCCAAGAAGACGGGGGGTCCGGGGAGCAGTACTTC
NA	TRBV5-6	TRBD1	15	TRBJ1-1	CASSLYQGAVTEAFF	TGTGCCAGCAGCTTGTACCAGGGGGCTGTCACTGAAGCTTTCTTT
NA	TRBV15	NA	17	TRBJ2-5	CATSRVRRGARGETQYF	TGTGCCACCAGCAGAGTTCGTCGGGGGGCCAGAGGAGAGACCCAGTACTTC
few	TRBV30	TRBD2	13	TRBJ2-7	CAWSVGLAREQYF	TGTGCCTGGAGTGTAGGACTAGCGAGGGAGCAGTACTTC
NA	TRBV9	NA	16	TRBJ2-3	CASSPRVDWGTDTQYF	TGTGCCAGCAGCCCCCGAGTAGATTGGGGCACAGATACGCAGTATTTT
NA	TRBV7-2	NA	13	TRBJ1-2	CASSLYGGYGYTF	TGTGCCAGCAGCTTATACGGGGGCTATGGCTACACCTTC
few	TRBV7-2	NA	14	TRBJ1-1	CASSSKRGNTEAFF	TGTGCCAGCAGCTCTAAGAGGGGAAACACTGAAGCTTTCTTT